Below are 9 T cell receptor beta chains sequenced from a single sample in a study of blood T cell repertoires in COVID-19 (dated by TCRdb to the early 2020s). Library creation used the immunoSEQ multiplex PCR assay. TCRdb's version of the immuneACCESS table is confined to in-frame rearrangements and falls short of the full clone set. An unresolved V gene accounts for under half of the shortfall where checked; the remainder is of unknown origin. The sample profile shows about 130,000 clones; approximately 84% of them were found once. In total, the top ten clones hold under 2.5% of the sample. Sample: peripheral blood. The receptors here all came from a man aged 65-85 years with acute or convalescent COVID-19.

The V and J genes are TRBV5-1 and TRBJ2-1, with 10 positions matching TRBD1. The CDR3 runs to 15 residues. The trim removed 2 bases at V and 4 bases at J, leaving 3 bases unmatched. The germline V gene has CDR1 SGHRS and CDR2 YFSETQ. CDR3 sequence: CASSFRDRGYNEQFF. The CDR3 bases are TGCGCCAGCAGCTTCAGGGACAGGGGATACAATGAGCAGTTCTTC.

This chain links TRBV28 with TRBJ1-3; 9 nucleotides line up with TRBD1. Looked up from germline, CDR1 is MDHEN and CDR2 is SYDVKM. This CDR3 comprises 15 residues. Trimming removed 5 bases from V and 3 bases from J; junction bases left unmatched: 5. CDR3 sequence: CASSAPGQGGNTIYF. The CDR3 region has the DNA TGTGCCAGCAGTGCTCCGGGACAGGGTGGAAACACCATATATTTT.

The genes are TRBV24-1 and TRBJ1-5; the match to TRBD1 covers 7 bases. Germline CDR1 is KGHDR and CDR2 is SFDVKD. Trimming cost V 9 bases and J 0 bases; bases outside gene matches: 1. The CDR3 runs 13 residues. The CDR3 DNA reads TGTGCCACCCAGGGGGGTAGCAATCAGCCCCAGCATTTT. This gives the protein CATQGGSNQPQHF.

V usage is TRBV30 and J usage is TRBJ1-4, with D unresolved. This CDR3 has 15 residues. The germline gives CDR1 GTSNPN, CDR2 SVGIG (reference sequence). Trimming pared 2 bases from V and 7 bases from J, leaving 17 bases between. This CDR3 is CAWSTHILPGEKLFF. CDR3 nucleotide sequence: TGTGCCTGGAGTACCCATATTCTCCCAGGTGAAAAACTGTTTTTT.

This clone was seen just once. This chain links TRBV18 with TRBJ2-7, with 7 bases aligning to TRBD1. CDR1 is KGHSH and CDR2 is LQKENI in the germline V gene. The V and J ends lost 4 bases and 0 bases, in that order; junction bases with no gene match: 6. This CDR3 contains 15 residues. The DNA for the CDR3 is TGTGCCAGCTCACGCTACCGGGACAGCTCCTACGAGCAGTACTTC. It specifies CASSRYRDSSYEQYF.

The CDR3 DNA sequence: TGTGCCAGCAGCCCCGAGGAGGGTCGGGGCTATGGCTACACCTTC. Residues: CASSPEEGRGYGYTF. This chain links TRBV9 with TRBJ1-2; D ambiguous. This CDR3 is built from 15 residues. V was shortened by 4 bases and J by 4 bases, with 17 bases between the two germline ends. Germline CDR1 reads SGDLS; CDR2 reads YYNGEE.

V gene TRBV4-1 combines with J gene TRBJ2-5; 10 nucleotides line up with TRBD2. This CDR3 has 17 residues. The germline CDR1 and CDR2 sequences are MGHRA and YSYEKL. After removal of 4 bases from V and 7 bases from J, the junction contained 15 bases not matched to a gene. The chain's CDR3 is CASSPKRASGGAGTQYF. The CDR3 DNA sequence: TGCGCCAGCAGCCCAAAAAGGGCCAGCGGGGGGGCGGGGACCCAGTACTTC.

The chain recombines TRBV7-2 with TRBJ2-3, with 15 bases aligning to TRBD2. Looked up from germline, CDR1 is SGHTA and CDR2 is FQGNSA. This CDR3 region has 16 residues. The junction had 4 bases not matched to a gene; V was cut back by 4 bases and J by 5 bases. The CDR3 is CASSSGLAGGQDTQYF. CDR3 DNA: TGTGCCAGCAGCTCCGGACTAGCGGGGGGGCAAGATACGCAGTATTTT.

The chain joins TRBV23-1 to TRBJ1-3; the match to TRBD1 covers 9 bases. TRBV23-1 is annotated as an ORF whose role is uncertain. V was pared by 8 bases and J by 3 bases, with 5 bases of the junction left unmatched. This CDR3 is built from 14 residues. CDR3 sequence reads: CASGYRGLGNTIYF. The CDR3 nucleotides read TGCGCCAGCGGGTACAGGGGGCTTGGAAACACCATATATTTT.